This record concerns one T cell receptor beta chain sequence. Its target is not known. This CDR3 comprises 16 residues. Looked up from germline, CDR1 is KGHSH and CDR2 is LQKENI. Unmatched junction bases numbered 12, after V lost 6 bases and J lost 3 bases. This record belongs to a study of STAT3 mutations in large granular lymphocyte leukemia. Findings of the study overall: Treatment regimens differed across patients between samplings. Clonal expansion was inferred from samples taken at other timepoints. In T-cell large granular lymphocyte leukemia, about half of patients showed multiple immunodominant subclonotypes.

Each sample's TCRbeta library yielded on average roughly 43,000 productive templates. Libraries were prepared by immunoSEQ multiplex PCR; TCRdb keeps only in-frame clonotypes and omits some of them. The sample carries around 17,000 clones, around four fifths recorded once. The chain combines TRBV18 with TRBJ2-7; 9 nucleotides align to TRBD2. The TCR comes from a man aged 45 to 65 with T-cell large granular lymphocyte leukemia. Some clones in this sample may be carry-over from other donors' samples. Sequencing was done on a sample of peripheral blood mononuclear cells. CDR3 protein: CASSAGRRGGVYEQYF. For the CDR3, the DNA is TGTGCCAGCTCGGCTGGTAGGCGCGGGGGGGTCTACGAGCAGTACTTC.